This record covers a single T cell receptor (beta chain). Participant-given clinical history determined each cohort assignment. The CDR3 sequence is 14 residues long. Per the germline V gene, CDR1 is MGHRA and CDR2 is YSYEKL. V was cut by 4 bases and J by 7 bases, with 14 bases left in between. The entry originates in a study of blood T cell repertoires in COVID-19. Clones were sequenced by immunoSEQ multiplex PCR, and TCRdb holds only the in-frame ones, with some missing. The table has roughly 200,000 clones, approximately 86% seen once. The material sequenced was PBMCs or T cells enriched from blood (not recorded which). This sequence originates from a woman in her forties in a cohort exposed to, infected with or recovered from COVID-19 (not recorded which). The chain couples TRBV4-1 to TRBJ1-5; D is undetermined. For the CDR3, the DNA is TGCGCCAGCAGCCCCAACCAGGAAGTGCAGCCCCAGCATTTT. Its protein product is CASSPNQEVQPQHF.